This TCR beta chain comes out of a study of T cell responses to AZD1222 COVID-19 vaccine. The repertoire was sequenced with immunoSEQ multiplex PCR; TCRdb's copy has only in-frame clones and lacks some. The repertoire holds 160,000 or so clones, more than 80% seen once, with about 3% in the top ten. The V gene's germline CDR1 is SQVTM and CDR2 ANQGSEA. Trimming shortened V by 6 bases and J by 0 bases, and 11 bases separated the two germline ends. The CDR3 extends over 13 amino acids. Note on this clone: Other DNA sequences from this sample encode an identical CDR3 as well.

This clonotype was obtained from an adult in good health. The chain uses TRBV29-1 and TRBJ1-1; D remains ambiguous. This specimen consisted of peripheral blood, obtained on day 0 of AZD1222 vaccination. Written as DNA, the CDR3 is TGCAGCGTCCGGACGGGAATGAACACTGAAGCTTTCTTT. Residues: CSVRTGMNTEAFF.